What follows are 18 T cell receptor beta chains derived from one specimen sequenced in a study of blood T cell repertoires in COVID-19. Sequencing used immunoSEQ multiplex PCR; TCRdb keeps in-frame clones, though not all of them. This sample carries about 230,000 clones, around 80% of them seen once, and the ten largest clones take around 2.5%. The sample comprised peripheral blood. These receptors were collected from a man aged 35-49 years who had recovered from COVID-19.

The chain couples TRBV9 to TRBJ2-7; 7 bases are a match to TRBD2. V trimming: 2 bases; J trimming: 3 bases; junction bases outside the gene matches: 8. Germline V gives CDR1 SGDLS, CDR2 YYNGEE. This CDR3 has 15 residues. CDR3 nucleotides: TGTGCCAGCAGCGTCGGGTCTGGCGGGGGCTACGAGCAGTACTTC. Protein product: CASSVGSGGGYEQYF.

The chain has TRBV10-1 and TRBJ2-7; D gene ambiguous. V was clipped by 6 bases and J by 2 bases, with 17 bases between them. This CDR3 spans 15 amino acids. Germline loops: CDR1 WNHNN, CDR2 SYGVQD (reference sequence). The CDR3 here is CASSRVDLSPYEQYF. In DNA form, the CDR3 reads TGCGCCAGCAGCCGAGTTGATCTAAGTCCCTACGAGCAGTACTTC.

The chain has TRBV19 and TRBJ2-6; D is possibly TRBD1 (6 bases). V was cut by 5 bases and J by 2 bases, with 10 bases left in between. The CDR3 contains 15 residues. Germline assignment: CDR1 LNHDA and CDR2 SQIVND (reference sequence). The CDR3 coding sequence is TGTGCCAGTAGTGCAGGGGTTACTGGGGCCAACGTCCTGACTTTC. This sequence encodes CASSAGVTGANVLTF.

V is TRBV6-6 and J is TRBJ2-5, with 8 bases fitting TRBD1. The germline gives CDR1 MNHNY, CDR2 SVGAGI (reference sequence). The V and J ends lost 2 bases and 5 bases, in that order; junction bases with no gene match: 4. This CDR3 contains 14 residues. The CDR3 is CASSYPGQVETQYF. In DNA form, the CDR3 reads TGTGCCAGCAGTTACCCGGGACAGGTGGAGACCCAGTACTTC.

The chain joins TRBV18 to TRBJ1-2; no definite D call. The V and J ends lost 0 bases and 7 bases respectively, with 6 bases between them. The CDR3 has 12 residues. Germline CDR1 KGHSH, CDR2 LQKENI. The CDR3 sequence is CASSPPLSGYTF. The DNA for the CDR3 is TGTGCCAGCTCACCACCCCTCAGTGGCTACACCTTC. Full variable domain (remainder filled in from reference TRBV18 and TRBJ1-2): NAGVMQNPRHLVRRRGQEARLRCSPMKGHSHVYWYRQLPEEGLKFMVYLQKENIIDESGMPKERFSAEFPKEGPSILRIQQVVRGDSAAYFCASSPPLSGYTFGSGTRLTVV.

The J gene is TRBJ2-1, the V gene TRBV2, with 7 bases lining up with TRBD2. Germline lookup yields CDR1 SNHLY and CDR2 FYNNEI. V was pared by 4 bases and J by 8 bases, with 5 bases of the junction left unmatched. The CDR3 contains 13 residues. CDR3 nucleotides: TGTGCCAGCAGTGGCGGGAGCGGCTATGAGCAGTTCTTC. Translating it yields CASSGGSGYEQFF.

The gene calls are TRBV27 and TRBJ2-1; a possible D gene is TRBD2 (5 bases). Trimming cost V 1 base and J 10 bases, with 17 bases left between them. CDR1 and CDR2 (germline): MNHEY, SMNVEV (reference sequence). The CDR3 spans 15 residues. CDR3 DNA sequence: TGTGCCAGCAGTTTATTTATAGGCAACACGGGGGAGCAGTTCTTC. Its protein is CASSLFIGNTGEQFF.

The chain couples TRBV5-1 to TRBJ1-6, with TRBD1 identical over 7 bases. Trimming removed 0 bases from V and 0 bases from J; junction bases left unmatched: 6. The CDR3 contains 18 residues. Germline V gives CDR1 SGHRS, CDR2 YFSETQ. The CDR3, as DNA: TGCGCCAGCAGCTTGGCCGGCAGGGGGTTCTCCTATAATTCACCCCTCCACTTT. Its translation: CASSLAGRGFSYNSPLHF. Full variable domain (remainder filled in from reference TRBV5-1 and TRBJ1-6): KAGVTQTPRYLIKTRGQQVTLSCSPISGHRSVSWYQQTPGQGLQFLFEYFSETQRNKGNFPGRFSGRQFSNSRSEMNVSTLELGDSALYLCASSLAGRGFSYNSPLHFGNGTRLTVT.

The chain joins TRBV5-4 to TRBJ2-7, with 11 bases matching TRBD2. With V trimmed by 4 bases and J by 2 bases, 8 bases remained unmatched. This CDR3 spans 16 amino acids. In germline, CDR1 is SGHNT, CDR2 YYREEE (reference sequence). The CDR3 spells CASSPGTSGYTYEQYF. DNA for the CDR3: TGTGCCAGCAGCCCCGGGACTAGCGGTTATACCTACGAGCAGTACTTC.

V is TRBV27 and J is TRBJ2-3; 13 bases map to TRBD2. CDR1 and CDR2 from the germline V gene are MNHEY and SMNVEV (reference sequence). Trimming took 2 bases from V and 10 from J; bases not matched to a gene: 9. The CDR3 spans 16 residues. CDR3 sequence (DNA): TGTGCCAGCAGTTTAGACCCCGGGACTAGCGGGATAGCGCAGTATTTT. Translated, it gives CASSLDPGTSGIAQYF.

The rearrangement links TRBV25-1 to TRBJ1-1; D is unresolved. The CDR3 is 15 amino acids. V was shortened by 6 bases and J by 4 bases, with 18 bases between the two germline ends. Germline CDR1 reads MGHDK; CDR2 reads SYGVNS. This chain's CDR3 is CASRNTGAGSTEAFF. As DNA, the CDR3 is TGTGCCAGCAGGAACACGGGCGCGGGGTCCACTGAAGCTTTCTTT.

The chain couples TRBV15 to TRBJ2-1, with 7 bases matching TRBD2. CDR1 and CDR2 from the germline V gene are LNHNV and YYDKDF (reference sequence). The CDR3 loop spans 15 amino acids. V was clipped by 5 bases and J by 7 bases; unmatched bases: 11. CDR3 nucleotide sequence: TGTGCCACCAGCCCTAGACGGGGGGAAGGTAATGAGCAGTTCTTC. The encoded protein is CATSPRRGEGNEQFF. Complete variable domain (other parts from reference TRBV15 and TRBJ2-1): DAMVIQNPRYQVTQFGKPVTLSCSQTLNHNVMYWYQQKSSQAPKLLFHYYDKDFNNEADTPDNFQSRRPNTSFCFLDIRSPGLGDTAMYLCATSPRRGEGNEQFFGPGTRLTVL.

This sequence joins TRBV7-7 and TRBJ2-5, with 14 bases fitting TRBD2. The CDR3 spans 19 residues. The germline V gene encodes CDR1 SSHAT and CDR2 FNYEAQ (reference sequence). V shed 6 bases and J 4 bases; nucleotides not matched to a gene: 16. The CDR3 bases are TGTGCCAGCAGTCTTAATATGGGGACTAGCGGGAGCACTGGAGAGACCCAGTACTTC. Amino acids: CASSLNMGTSGSTGETQYF.

The rearrangement joins TRBV7-2 to TRBJ2-1, with 8 nucleotides matching TRBD2. V lost 2 bases to trimming and J lost 1 base; unmatched junction nucleotides: 4. The CDR3 loop spans 16 amino acids. CDR1 and CDR2 (germline): SGHTA, FQGNSA. The CDR3 DNA reads TGTGCCAGCAGCTTAAGAGGCGGGGGGTCCTACAATGAGCAGTTCTTC. This codes for CASSLRGGGSYNEQFF.

V and J are TRBV7-2 and TRBJ1-2, with 7 nucleotides matching TRBD1. CDR3 length equals 14 residues. In germline, CDR1 is SGHTA, CDR2 FQGNSA. V lost 1 base, J lost 8 bases, and 7 bases stayed unmatched. As DNA, the CDR3 is TGTGCCAGCAGCTTAGATCAGGGGGGAACCGGCTACACCTTC. It codes for CASSLDQGGTGYTF.

This clone was counted only a few times. V gene TRBV10-2 combines with J gene TRBJ2-2; 11 positions match TRBD1. CDR1 and CDR2 from the germline V gene are WSHSY and SAAADI. This CDR3 has 14 residues. The CDR3 sequence: CATLGQGGTGELFF. The DNA for the CDR3 is TGCGCTACTCTGGGACAGGGGGGAACCGGGGAGCTGTTTTTT.

This clone was recorded a few times. CDR3 in DNA: TGTGCCAGCAGCTGGAGTGCTAACTACAATGAGCAGTTCTTC. Its protein product is CASSWSANYNEQFF. The V gene is TRBV13, the J gene TRBJ2-1; D not resolved. The V gene's germline CDR1 is PRHDT and CDR2 FYEKMQ (reference sequence). V was pared by 4 bases and J by 3 bases, with 10 bases between. This CDR3 has 14 amino acids. Full variable domain (remainder filled in from reference TRBV13 and TRBJ2-1): AAGVIQSPRHLIKEKRETATLKCYPIPRHDTVYWYQQGPGQDPQFLISFYEKMQSDKGSIPDRFSAQQFSDYHSELNMSSLELGDSALYFCASSWSANYNEQFFGPGTRLTVL.

This clone has a single count. The chain is built from TRBV18 and TRBJ1-2; the D is unclear. Trimming stripped 2 bases from V and 4 bases from J, with 11 bases between. Germline V gene lookup returns CDR1 KGHSH and CDR2 LQKENI. The CDR3 length is 14 residues. As DNA, the CDR3 is TGTGCCAGCTCACCAGGGCAGCAACCCTATGGCTACACCTTC. Protein: CASSPGQQPYGYTF.